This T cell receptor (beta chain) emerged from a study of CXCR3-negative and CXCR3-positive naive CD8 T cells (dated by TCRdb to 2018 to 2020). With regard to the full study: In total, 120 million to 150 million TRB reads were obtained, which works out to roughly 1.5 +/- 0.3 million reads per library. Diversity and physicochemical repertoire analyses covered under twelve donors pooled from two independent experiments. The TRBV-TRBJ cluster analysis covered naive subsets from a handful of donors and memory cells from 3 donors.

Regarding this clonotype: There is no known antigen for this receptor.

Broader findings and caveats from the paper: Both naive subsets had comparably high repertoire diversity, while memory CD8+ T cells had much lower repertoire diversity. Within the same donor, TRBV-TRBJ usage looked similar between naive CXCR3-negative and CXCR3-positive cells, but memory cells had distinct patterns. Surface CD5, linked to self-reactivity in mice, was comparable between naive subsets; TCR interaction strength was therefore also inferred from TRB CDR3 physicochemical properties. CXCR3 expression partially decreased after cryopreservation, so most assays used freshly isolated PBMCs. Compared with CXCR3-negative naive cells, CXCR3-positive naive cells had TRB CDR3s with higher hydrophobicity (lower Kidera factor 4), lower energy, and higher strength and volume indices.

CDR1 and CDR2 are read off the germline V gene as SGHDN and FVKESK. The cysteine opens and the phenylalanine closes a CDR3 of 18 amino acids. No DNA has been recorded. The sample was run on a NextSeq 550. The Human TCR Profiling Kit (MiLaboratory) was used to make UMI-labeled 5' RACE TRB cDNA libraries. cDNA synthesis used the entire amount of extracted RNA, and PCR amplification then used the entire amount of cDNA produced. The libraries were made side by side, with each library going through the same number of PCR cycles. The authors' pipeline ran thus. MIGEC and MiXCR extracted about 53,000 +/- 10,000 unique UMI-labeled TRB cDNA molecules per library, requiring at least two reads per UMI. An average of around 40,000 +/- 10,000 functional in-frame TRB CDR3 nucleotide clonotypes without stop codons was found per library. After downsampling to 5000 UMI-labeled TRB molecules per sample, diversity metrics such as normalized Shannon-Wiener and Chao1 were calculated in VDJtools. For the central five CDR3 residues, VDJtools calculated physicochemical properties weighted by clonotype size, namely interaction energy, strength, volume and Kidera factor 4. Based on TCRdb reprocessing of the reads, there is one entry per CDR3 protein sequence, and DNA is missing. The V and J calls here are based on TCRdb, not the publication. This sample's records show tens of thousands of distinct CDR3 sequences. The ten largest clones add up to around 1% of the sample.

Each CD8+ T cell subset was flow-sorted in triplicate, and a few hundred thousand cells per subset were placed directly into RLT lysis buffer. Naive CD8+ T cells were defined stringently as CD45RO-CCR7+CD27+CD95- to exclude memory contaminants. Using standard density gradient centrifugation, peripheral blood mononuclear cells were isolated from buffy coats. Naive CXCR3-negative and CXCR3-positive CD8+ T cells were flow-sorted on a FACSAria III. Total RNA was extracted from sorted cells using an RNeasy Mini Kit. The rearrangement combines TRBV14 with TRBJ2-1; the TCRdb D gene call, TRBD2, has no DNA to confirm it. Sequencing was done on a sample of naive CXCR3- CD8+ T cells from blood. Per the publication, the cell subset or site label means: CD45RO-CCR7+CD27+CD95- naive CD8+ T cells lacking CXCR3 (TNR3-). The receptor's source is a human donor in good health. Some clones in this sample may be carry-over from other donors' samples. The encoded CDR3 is CASSHLLASGISFNEQFF.